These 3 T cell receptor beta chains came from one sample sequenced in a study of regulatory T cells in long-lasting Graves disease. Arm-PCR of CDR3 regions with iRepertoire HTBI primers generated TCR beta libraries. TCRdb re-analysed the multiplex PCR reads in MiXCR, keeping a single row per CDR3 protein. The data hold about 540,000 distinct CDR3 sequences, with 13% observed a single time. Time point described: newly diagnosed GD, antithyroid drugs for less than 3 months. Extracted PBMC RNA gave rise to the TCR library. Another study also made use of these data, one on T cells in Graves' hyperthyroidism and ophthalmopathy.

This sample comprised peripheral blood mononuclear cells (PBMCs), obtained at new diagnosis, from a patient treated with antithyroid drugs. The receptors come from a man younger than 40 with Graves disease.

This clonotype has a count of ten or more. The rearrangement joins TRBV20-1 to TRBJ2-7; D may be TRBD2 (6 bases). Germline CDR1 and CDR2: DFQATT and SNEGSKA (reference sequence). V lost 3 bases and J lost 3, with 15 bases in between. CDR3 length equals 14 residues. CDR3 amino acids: CSASGGEALYEQYF. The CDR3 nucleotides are TGCAGTGCTAGCGGGGGAGAGGCCCTCTACGAGCAGTACTTC.

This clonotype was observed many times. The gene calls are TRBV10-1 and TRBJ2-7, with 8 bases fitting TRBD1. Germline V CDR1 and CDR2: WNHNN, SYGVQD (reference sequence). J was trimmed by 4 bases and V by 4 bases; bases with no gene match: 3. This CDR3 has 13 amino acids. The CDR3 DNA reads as TGCGCCAGCAGTGTTAGGACAGGGTACGAGCAGTACTTC. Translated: CASSVRTGYEQYF.

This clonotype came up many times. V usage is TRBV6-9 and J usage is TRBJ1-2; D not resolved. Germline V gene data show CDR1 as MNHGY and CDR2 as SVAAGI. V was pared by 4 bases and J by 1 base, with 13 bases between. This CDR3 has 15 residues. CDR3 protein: CASSLPRNRNYGYTF. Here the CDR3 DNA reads TGTGCCAGCAGTTTGCCAAGGAACCGTAACTATGGCTACACCTTC.